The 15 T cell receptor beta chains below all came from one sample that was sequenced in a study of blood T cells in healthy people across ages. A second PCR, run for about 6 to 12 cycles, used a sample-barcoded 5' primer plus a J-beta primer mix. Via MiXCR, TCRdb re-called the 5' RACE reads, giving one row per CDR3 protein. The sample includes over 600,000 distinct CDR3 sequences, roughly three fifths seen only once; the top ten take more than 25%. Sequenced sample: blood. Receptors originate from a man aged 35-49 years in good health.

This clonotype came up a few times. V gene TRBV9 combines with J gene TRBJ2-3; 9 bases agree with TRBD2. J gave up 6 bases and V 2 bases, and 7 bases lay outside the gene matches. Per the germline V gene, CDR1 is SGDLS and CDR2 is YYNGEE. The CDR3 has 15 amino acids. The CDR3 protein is CASSVAGLASDTQYF. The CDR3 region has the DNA TGTGCCAGCAGCGTTGCGGGACTAGCCTCGGATACGCAGTATTTT.

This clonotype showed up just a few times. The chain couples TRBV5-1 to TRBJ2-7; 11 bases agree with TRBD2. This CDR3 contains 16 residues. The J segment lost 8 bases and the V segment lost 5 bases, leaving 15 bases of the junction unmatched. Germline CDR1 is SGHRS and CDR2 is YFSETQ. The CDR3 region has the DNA TGCGCCAGCAGGGATGGGACTAGCGGAGACCTACGCAAGCAGTACTTC. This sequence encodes CASRDGTSGDLRKQYF.

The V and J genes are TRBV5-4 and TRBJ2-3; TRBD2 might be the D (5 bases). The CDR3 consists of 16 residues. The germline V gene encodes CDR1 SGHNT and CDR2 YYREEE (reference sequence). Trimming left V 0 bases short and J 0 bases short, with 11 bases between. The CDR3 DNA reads TGTGCCAGCAGCTTGGAGCAAAGGACTAGCACAGATACGCAGTATTTT. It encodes CASSLEQRTSTDTQYF.

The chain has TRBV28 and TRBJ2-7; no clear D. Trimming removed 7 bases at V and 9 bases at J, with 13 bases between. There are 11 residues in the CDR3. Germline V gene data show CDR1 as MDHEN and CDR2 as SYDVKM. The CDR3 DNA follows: TGTGCCAGCACTTCCGAAGGATGGCAGTACTTC. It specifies CASTSEGWQYF.

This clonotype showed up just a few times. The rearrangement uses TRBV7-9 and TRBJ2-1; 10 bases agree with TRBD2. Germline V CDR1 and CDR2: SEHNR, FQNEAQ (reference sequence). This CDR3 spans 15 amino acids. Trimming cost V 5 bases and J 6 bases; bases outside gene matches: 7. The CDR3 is CASSTLAGVGNEQFF. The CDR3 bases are TGTGCCAGCAGCACCCTAGCGGGGGTGGGCAATGAGCAGTTCTTC.

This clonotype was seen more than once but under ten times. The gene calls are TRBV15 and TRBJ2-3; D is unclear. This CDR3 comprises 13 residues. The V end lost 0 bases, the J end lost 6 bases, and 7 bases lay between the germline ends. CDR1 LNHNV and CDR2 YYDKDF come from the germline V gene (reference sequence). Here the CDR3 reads CATSRDRTDTQYF. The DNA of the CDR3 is TGTGCCACCAGCAGAGATCGGACGGATACGCAGTATTTT.

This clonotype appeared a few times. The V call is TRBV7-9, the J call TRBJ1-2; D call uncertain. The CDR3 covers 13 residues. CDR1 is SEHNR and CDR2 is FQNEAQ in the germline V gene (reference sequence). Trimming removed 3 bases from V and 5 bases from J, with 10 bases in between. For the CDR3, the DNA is TGTGCCAGCAGCTTTTCCGGGTATTATGGCTACACCTTC. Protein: CASSFSGYYGYTF.

CDR3 residues: CASSRVRSSYNEQYF. The CDR3 DNA follows: TGCGCCAGCAGCCGGGTCCGTAGCTCCTACAATGAGCAGTACTTC. The chain employs TRBV5-1 and TRBJ2-1; D is unresolved. The end of the DNA fits TRBJ2-7 better, so the J call may be wrong. Germline CDR1 and CDR2: SGHRS and YFSETQ. CDR3 length: 15 residues.

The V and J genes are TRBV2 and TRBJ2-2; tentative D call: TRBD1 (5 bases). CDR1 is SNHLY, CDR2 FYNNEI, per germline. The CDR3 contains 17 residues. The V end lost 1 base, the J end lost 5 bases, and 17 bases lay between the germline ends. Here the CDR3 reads CASSEENWGANTGELFF. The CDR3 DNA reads TGTGCCAGCAGTGAAGAGAACTGGGGCGCTAATACCGGGGAGCTGTTTTTT.

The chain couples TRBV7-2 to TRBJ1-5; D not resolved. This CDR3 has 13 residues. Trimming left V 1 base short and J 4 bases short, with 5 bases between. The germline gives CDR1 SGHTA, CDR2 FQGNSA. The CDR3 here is CASSLEENQPQHF. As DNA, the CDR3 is TGTGCCAGCAGCTTAGAGGAGAATCAGCCCCAGCATTTT.

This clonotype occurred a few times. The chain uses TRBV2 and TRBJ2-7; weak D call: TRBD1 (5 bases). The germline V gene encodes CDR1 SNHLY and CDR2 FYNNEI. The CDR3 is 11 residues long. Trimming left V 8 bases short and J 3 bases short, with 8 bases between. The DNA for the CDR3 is TGTGCCAGCGAAGGGGTCTACGAGCAGTACTTC. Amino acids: CASEGVYEQYF.

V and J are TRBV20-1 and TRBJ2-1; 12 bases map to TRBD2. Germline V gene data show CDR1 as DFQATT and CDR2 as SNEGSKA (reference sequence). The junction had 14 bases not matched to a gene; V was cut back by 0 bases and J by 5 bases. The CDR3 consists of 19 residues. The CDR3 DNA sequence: TGCAGTGCTAGAGATTCGACTAGCGGGAGTCGGACCGGACACAATGAGCAGTTCTTC. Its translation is CSARDSTSGSRTGHNEQFF.

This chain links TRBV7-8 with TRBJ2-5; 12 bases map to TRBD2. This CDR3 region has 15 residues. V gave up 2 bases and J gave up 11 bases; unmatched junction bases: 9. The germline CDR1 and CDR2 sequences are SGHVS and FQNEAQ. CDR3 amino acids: CASSLLAGGLPEQYF. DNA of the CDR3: TGTGCCAGCAGCTTACTAGCGGGAGGGCTACCTGAGCAGTACTTC.

The CDR3 DNA reads as TGCAGCGTTGGGACATCAGCCTACGAGCAGTACTTC. As protein: CSVGTSAYEQYF. The rearrangement uses TRBV29-1 and TRBJ2-5, with a tentative D call TRBD1 (5 bases). The end of the DNA aligns better with TRBJ2-7, so the J call may be wrong. Germline CDR1 is SQVTM and CDR2 is ANQGSEA. CDR3 length: 12 residues.

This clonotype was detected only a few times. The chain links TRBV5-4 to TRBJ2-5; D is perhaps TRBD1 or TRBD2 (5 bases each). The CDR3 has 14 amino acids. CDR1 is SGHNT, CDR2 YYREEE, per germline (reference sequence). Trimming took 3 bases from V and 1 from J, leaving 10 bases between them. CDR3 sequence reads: CASSSSGTQETQYF. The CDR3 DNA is TGTGCCAGCAGCTCATCCGGGACCCAAGAGACCCAGTACTTC.